Below, 14 T cell receptor beta chains from the same sample are listed, as sequenced in a study of blood T cell repertoires in COVID-19. Using immunoSEQ multiplex PCR, the repertoire was profiled, and TCRdb retains in-frame clones only, with some absent. The table lists 55,000 to 70,000 clones, about 91% of them singletons, with around 7.3% in the top ten. Source material: peripheral blood. The receptors were gathered from a man aged 35 to 55 with COVID-19, enrolled during active disease.

The chain has TRBV7-7 and TRBJ2-5; 11 nucleotides agree with TRBD2. The CDR3 covers 16 residues. Germline CDR1 and CDR2: SSHAT and FNYEAQ (reference sequence). The trim removed 1 base at V and 2 bases at J, leaving 3 bases unmatched. CDR3 DNA: TGTGCCAGCAGCTTAGGACTAGCGGGGACTCAAGAGACCCAGTACTTC. It is translated as CASSLGLAGTQETQYF.

The chain is built from TRBV5-6 and TRBJ2-7, with 7 positions matching TRBD1. Per the germline V gene, CDR1 is SGHDT and CDR2 is YYEEEE. V was pared by 3 bases and J by 3 bases, with 6 bases of the junction left unmatched. There are 14 residues in the CDR3. The CDR3 DNA reads as TGTGCCAGCAGCTATCGACAGGGAATCTACGAGCAGTACTTC. Its translation: CASSYRQGIYEQYF.

V and J are TRBV2 and TRBJ2-4; D unclear. The CDR3 length is 14 residues. V gave up 6 bases and J gave up 0 bases, with 9 bases separating them. CDR1 is SNHLY, CDR2 FYNNEI, per germline. CDR3 coding DNA: TGTGCCAGCAGCCAACAGCTAGCCAAAAACATTCAGTACTTC. Translating it yields CASSQQLAKNIQYF.

The chain has TRBV5-1 and TRBJ1-1; 7 bases fit TRBD1. The CDR3 spans 16 residues. Germline CDR1 reads SGHRS; CDR2 reads YFSETQ. V was clipped by 0 bases and J by 1 base; unmatched bases: 6. This chain's CDR3 is CASSLGTGTPNTEAFF. CDR3 in DNA: TGCGCCAGCAGCTTGGGGACAGGCACGCCGAACACTGAAGCTTTCTTT.

This chain connects TRBV3-1 (or the pseudogene TRBV3-2) to TRBJ2-1, with TRBD1 matching 9 bases. V lost 3 bases and J lost 9; bases outside the gene matches: 0. Germline V gene data show CDR1 as LGHDT and CDR2 as YNNKEL (reference sequence). The CDR3 has 12 amino acids. CDR3 bases: TGTGCCAGCAGCCAGGGACAGGGTGAGCAGTTCTTC. This gives the protein CASSQGQGEQFF.

The count of this clone is one. This chain links TRBV6-4 with TRBJ2-3, with unresolved D. Germline CDR1 reads MRHNA; CDR2 reads SNTAGT. This CDR3 region has 12 residues. V gave up 3 bases and J gave up 2 bases, with 3 bases separating them. Here the CDR3 reads CASSDYTDTQYF. CDR3 DNA: TGTGCCAGCAGTGATTACACAGATACGCAGTATTTT.

This chain uses TRBV28 with TRBJ2-7; perhaps TRBD2 as D (6 bases). The CDR3 consists of 15 residues. Trimming shortened V by 2 bases and J by 0 bases, and 11 bases separated the two germline ends. CDR1 and CDR2 (germline): MDHEN, SYDVKM. The CDR3 DNA sequence: TGTGCCAGCAGTTTAGGGGGGTTTAGCTCCTACGAGCAGTACTTC. It translates to CASSLGGFSSYEQYF.

The V gene is TRBV11-2, the J gene TRBJ1-6; possible D gene TRBD1, 5 bases. Trimming removed 10 bases from V and 10 bases from J, with 20 bases in between. From germline, CDR1 is SGHAT and CDR2 FQNNGV. The CDR3 sequence is 14 residues long. Here the CDR3 reads CATSPGGEESPLHF. CDR3 bases: TGTGCCACCTCACCCGGGGGAGAGGAGTCACCCCTCCACTTT. Based on the CDR3 plus reference TRBV11-2 and TRBJ1-6, the full variable domain is EAGVAQSPRYKIIEKRQSVAFWCNPISGHATLYWYQQILGQGPKLLIQFQNNGVVDDSQLPKDRFSAERLKGVDSTLKIQPAKLEDSAVYLCATSPGGEESPLHFGNGTRLTVT.

This clone was seen once. The CDR3 nucleotides read TGTGCCAGCAGCCAAGCGGCCGACCCTTCAGTGGCTAGCGGTGAGCAGTTCTTC. As protein: CASSQAADPSVASGEQFF. This rearrangement joins TRBV14 to TRBJ2-1; 7 nucleotides match TRBD2. The CDR3 is made up of 18 amino acids. J lost 9 bases, V lost 1 base, and 18 bases had no gene match. Germline V lookup: CDR1 SGHDN, CDR2 FVKESK.

The rearrangement joins TRBV30 to TRBJ1-3, with unresolved D. CDR3 length: 12 residues. Germline CDR1 is GTSNPN and CDR2 is SVGIG (reference sequence). The CDR3, as DNA: TGTGGACTTCTTTACTCTGGAAACACCATATATTTT. Amino acid sequence: CGLLYSGNTIYF.

The rearrangement joins TRBV5-1 to TRBJ1-2; the match to TRBD1 covers 10 bases. CDR1 is SGHRS and CDR2 is YFSETQ in the germline V gene. The CDR3 runs 14 residues. The trim removed 0 bases at V and 6 bases at J, leaving 2 bases unmatched. The CDR3 region is CASSLAGQGNGYTF. Written as DNA, the CDR3 is TGCGCCAGCAGCTTGGCGGGACAGGGGAATGGCTACACCTTC.

This clone has only one observation. The chain combines TRBV5-1 with TRBJ2-3; TRBD1 might be the D (5 bases). The germline V gene encodes CDR1 SGHRS and CDR2 YFSETQ. The CDR3 is 17 residues long. Trimming removed 0 bases from V and 0 bases from J, with 14 bases in between. The CDR3 DNA reads TGCGCCAGCAGCTTGGCTGGGGCAGGGCTTAGCACAGATACGCAGTATTTT. It encodes CASSLAGAGLSTDTQYF.

The V gene is TRBV6-5, the J gene TRBJ1-4; 7 positions match TRBD1. This CDR3 has 14 amino acids. The germline gives CDR1 MNHEY, CDR2 SVGAGI. The V segment lost 4 bases and the J segment 7 bases; nucleotides outside the gene matches: 6. DNA for the CDR3: TGTGCCAGCAGTTCCGGGACAGTAACTGAAAAACTGTTTTTT. Its protein product is CASSSGTVTEKLFF.

This chain connects TRBV6-1 to TRBJ2-5, with 9 bases that match TRBD2. This CDR3 has 15 residues. Trimming cost V 1 base and J 5 bases; bases outside gene matches: 5. The germline V gene encodes CDR1 MNHNS and CDR2 SASEGT. This chain's CDR3 is CASSEGAGGPETQYF. The CDR3 DNA reads as TGTGCCAGCAGTGAAGGGGCGGGGGGGCCGGAGACCCAGTACTTC.